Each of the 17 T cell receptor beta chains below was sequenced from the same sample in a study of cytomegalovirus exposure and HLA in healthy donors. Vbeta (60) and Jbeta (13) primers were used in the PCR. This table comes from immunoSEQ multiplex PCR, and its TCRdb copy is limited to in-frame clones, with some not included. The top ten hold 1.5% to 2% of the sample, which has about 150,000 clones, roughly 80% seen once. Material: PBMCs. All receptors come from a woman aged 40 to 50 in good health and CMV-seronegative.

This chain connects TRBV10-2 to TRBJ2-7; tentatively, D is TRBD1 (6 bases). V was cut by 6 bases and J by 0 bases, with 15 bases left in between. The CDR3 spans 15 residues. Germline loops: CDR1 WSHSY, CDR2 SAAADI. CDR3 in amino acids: CASRRQDRSSYEQYF. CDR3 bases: TGCGCCAGCAGACGACAGGATAGGAGCTCCTACGAGCAGTACTTC.

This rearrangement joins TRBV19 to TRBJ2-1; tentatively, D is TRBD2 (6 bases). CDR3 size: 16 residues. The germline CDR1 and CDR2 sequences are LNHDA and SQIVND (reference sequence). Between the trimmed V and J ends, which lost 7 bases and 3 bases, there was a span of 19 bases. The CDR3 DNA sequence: TGTGCCAGTACCCCCAGCTTTGGGGGGTACTACAATGAGCAGTTCTTC. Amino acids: CASTPSFGGYYNEQFF.

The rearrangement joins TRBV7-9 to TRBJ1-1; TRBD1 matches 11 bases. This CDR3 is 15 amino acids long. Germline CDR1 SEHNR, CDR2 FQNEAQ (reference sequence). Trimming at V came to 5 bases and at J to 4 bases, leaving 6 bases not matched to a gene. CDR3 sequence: CASSPGQGASTEAFF. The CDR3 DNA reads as TGTGCCAGCAGCCCAGGACAGGGGGCTAGCACTGAAGCTTTCTTT. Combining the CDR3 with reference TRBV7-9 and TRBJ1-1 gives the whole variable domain DTGVSQNPRHKITKRGQNVTFRCDPISEHNRLYWYRQTLGQGPEFLTYFQNEAQLEKSRLLSDRFSAERPKGSFSTLEIQRTEQGDSAMYLCASSPGQGASTEAFFGQGTRLTVV.

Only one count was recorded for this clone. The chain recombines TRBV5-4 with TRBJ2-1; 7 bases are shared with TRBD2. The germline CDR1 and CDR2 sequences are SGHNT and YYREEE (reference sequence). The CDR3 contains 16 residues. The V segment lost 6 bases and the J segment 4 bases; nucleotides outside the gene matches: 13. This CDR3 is CASTPPGGSSYNEQFF. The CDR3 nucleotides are TGTGCCAGCACACCTCCCGGGGGGTCCTCTTACAATGAGCAGTTCTTC.

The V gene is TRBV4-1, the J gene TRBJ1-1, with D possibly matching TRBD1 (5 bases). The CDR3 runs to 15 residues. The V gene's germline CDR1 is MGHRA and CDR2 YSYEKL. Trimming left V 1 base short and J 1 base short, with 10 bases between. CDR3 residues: CASSQAPTENTEAFF. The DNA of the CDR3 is TGCGCCAGCAGCCAAGCTCCGACAGAGAACACTGAAGCTTTCTTT.

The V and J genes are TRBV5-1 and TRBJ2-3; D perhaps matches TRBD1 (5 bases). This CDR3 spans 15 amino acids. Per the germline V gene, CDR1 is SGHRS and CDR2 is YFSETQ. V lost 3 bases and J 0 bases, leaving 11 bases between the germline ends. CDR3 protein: CASSSRSGSTDTQYF. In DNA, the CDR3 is TGCGCCAGCAGCTCGAGGTCAGGGAGCACAGATACGCAGTATTTT.

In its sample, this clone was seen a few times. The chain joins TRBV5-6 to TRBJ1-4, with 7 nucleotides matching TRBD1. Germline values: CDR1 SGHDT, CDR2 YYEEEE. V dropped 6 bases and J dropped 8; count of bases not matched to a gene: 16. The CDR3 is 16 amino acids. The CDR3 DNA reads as TGTGCCAGCAACTTCTACCGAACAGGGGAGGAGGAAAAACTGTTTTTT. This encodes CASNFYRTGEEEKLFF.

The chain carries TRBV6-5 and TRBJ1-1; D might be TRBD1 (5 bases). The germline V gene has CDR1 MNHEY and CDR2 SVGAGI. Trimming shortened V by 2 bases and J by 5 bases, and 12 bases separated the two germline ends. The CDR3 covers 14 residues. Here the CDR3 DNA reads TGTGCCAGCAGTTACGCCCGGACAACAACTGAAGCTTTCTTT. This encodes CASSYARTTTEAFF.

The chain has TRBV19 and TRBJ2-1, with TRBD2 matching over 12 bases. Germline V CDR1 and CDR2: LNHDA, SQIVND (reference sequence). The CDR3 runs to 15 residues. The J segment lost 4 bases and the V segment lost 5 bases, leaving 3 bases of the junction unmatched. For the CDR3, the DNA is TGTGCCAGTAGTCCAACTAGCGGGGGGTACAATGAGCAGTTCTTC. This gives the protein CASSPTSGGYNEQFF.

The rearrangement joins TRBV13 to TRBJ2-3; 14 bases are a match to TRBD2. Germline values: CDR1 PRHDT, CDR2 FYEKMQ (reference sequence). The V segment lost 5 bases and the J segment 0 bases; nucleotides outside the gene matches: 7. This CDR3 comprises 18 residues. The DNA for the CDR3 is TGTGCCAGCAGCGAGCGACTAGCGGGGGGGCTGAGCACAGATACGCAGTATTTT. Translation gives CASSERLAGGLSTDTQYF.

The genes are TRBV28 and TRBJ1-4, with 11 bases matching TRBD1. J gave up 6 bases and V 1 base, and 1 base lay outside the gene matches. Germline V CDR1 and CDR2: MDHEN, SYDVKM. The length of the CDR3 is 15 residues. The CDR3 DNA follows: TGTGCCAGCAGTTTATTGGGACAGGGGGATGAAAAACTGTTTTTT. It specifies CASSLLGQGDEKLFF. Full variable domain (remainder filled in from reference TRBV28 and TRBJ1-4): DVKVTQSSRYLVKRTGEKVFLECVQDMDHENMFWYRQDPGLGLRLIYFSYDVKMKEKGDIPEGYSVSREKKERFSLILESASTNQTSMYLCASSLLGQGDEKLFFGSGTQLSVL.

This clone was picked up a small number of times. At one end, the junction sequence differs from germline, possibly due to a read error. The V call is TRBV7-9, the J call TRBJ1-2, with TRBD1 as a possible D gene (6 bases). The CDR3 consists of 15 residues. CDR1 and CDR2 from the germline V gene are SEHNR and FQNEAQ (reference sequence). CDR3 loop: CSSSLVRQGRDGYTF. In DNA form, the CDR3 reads TGTTCCAGCAGCTTAGTTCGGCAGGGGAGAGACGGCTACACCTTC.

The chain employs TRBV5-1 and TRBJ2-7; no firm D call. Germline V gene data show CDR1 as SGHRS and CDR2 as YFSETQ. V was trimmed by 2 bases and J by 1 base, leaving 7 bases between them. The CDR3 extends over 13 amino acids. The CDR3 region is CASSFRQSYEQYF. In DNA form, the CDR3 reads TGCGCCAGCAGCTTCAGGCAGTCCTACGAGCAGTACTTC.

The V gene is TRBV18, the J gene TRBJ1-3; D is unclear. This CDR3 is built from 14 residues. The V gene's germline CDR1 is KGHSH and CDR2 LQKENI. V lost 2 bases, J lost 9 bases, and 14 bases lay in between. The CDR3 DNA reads TGTGCCAGCTCACCAAGCGAGGGATTAGTCACCATATATTTT. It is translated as CASSPSEGLVTIYF. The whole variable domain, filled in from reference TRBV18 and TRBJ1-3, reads NAGVMQNPRHLVRRRGQEARLRCSPMKGHSHVYWYRQLPEEGLKFMVYLQKENIIDESGMPKERFSAEFPKEGPSILRIQQVVRGDSAAYFCASSPSEGLVTIYFGEGSWLTVV.

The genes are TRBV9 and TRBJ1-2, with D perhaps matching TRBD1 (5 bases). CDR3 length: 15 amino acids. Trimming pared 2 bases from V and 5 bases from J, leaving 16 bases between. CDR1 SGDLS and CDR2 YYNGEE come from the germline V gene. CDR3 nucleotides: TGTGCCAGCAGCGTGGGTAACGGGGGGAGGTATGGCTACACCTTC. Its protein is CASSVGNGGRYGYTF.

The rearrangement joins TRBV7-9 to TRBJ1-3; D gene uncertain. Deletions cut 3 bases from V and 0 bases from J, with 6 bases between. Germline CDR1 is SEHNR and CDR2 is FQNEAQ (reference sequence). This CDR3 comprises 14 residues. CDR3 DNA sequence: TGTGCCAGCAGCTTTTCTACCTCTGGAAACACCATATATTTT. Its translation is CASSFSTSGNTIYF.

In DNA form, the CDR3 reads TGTGCCAGCGCCAGGGGAACTAGCGGAACCCCCAATGAGCAGTTCTTC. Translating gives CASARGTSGTPNEQFF. This sequence joins TRBV6-4 and TRBJ2-1; 8 positions agree with TRBD2. This CDR3 is 16 amino acids long. V shed 8 bases and J 6 bases; nucleotides not matched to a gene: 15. CDR1 is MRHNA and CDR2 is SNTAGT in the germline V gene.